This is a list of T cell receptor beta chains from one sample in a study of shared clonotypes between healthy human individuals. Generated by immunoSEQ multiplex PCR, the TCRdb table keeps only in-frame clones and is missing some. The sample lists about 1 million clones, about 70% occurring once. The sequencing sample was made of memory CD4+ T cells sorted from blood. Receptors originate from a man aged 18 to 29 in good health. Both conserved end residues are part of each CDR3. D genes are given only for firm matches. The size field is filled for only some rows; it gives once, few, many or a size class.

j_call clone_size v_call d_call cdr3_aa cdr3_nt
TRBJ1-4 once TRBV27 - CASGVPTTREKLFF TGTGCCAGCGGGGTCCCAACAACTCGGGAAAAACTGTTTTTT
TRBJ1-1 - TRBV7-2 TRBD1 CASSPTGGVTEAFF TGTGCCAGCAGCCCTACAGGGGGTGTGACTGAAGCTTTCTTT
TRBJ1-6 - TRBV7-2 - CASSLIAPGEGNSPLHF TGTGCCAGCAGCCTCATAGCGCCGGGTGAGGGTAATTCACCCCTCCACTTT
TRBJ1-1 - TRBV5-8 - CASSLGDRGRNTEAFF TGTGCCAGCAGCTTGGGGGACCGGGGTCGGAACACTGAAGCTTTCTTT
TRBJ1-4 - TRBV30 TRBD1 CATTRGTGGEKLFF TGTGCTACAACAAGGGGGACAGGGGGTGAAAAACTGTTTTTT
TRBJ2-5 few TRBV6-6 - CASSPQETQYF TGTGCCAGCAGCCCACAAGAGACCCAGTACTTC
TRBJ1-3 - TRBV7-2 - CASSLSGLGNTIYF TGTGCCAGCAGCTTATCAGGGCTTGGAAACACCATATATTTT
TRBJ2-2 - TRBV5-1 TRBD2 CATRTSGNTGELFF TGCGCCACCCGGACTAGCGGGAACACCGGGGAGCTGTTTTTT
TRBJ1-2 - TRBV28 - CASSSLHGYTF TGTGCCAGCAGTTCTCTCCATGGCTACACCTTC
TRBJ2-2 - TRBV7-9 - CASSSENTGELFF TGTGCCAGCAGCTCTGAAAACACCGGGGAGCTGTTTTTT
TRBJ1-3 - TRBV10-3 - CAISDLLGVGNTIYF TGTGCCATCAGTGACCTCTTAGGGGTTGGAAACACCATATATTTT
TRBJ1-1 - TRBV5-1 - CASSLRPGRGAEAFF TGCGCCAGCAGCTTGAGGCCAGGGAGAGGCGCTGAAGCTTTCTTT
TRBJ1-4 - TRBV19 - CACSYTGEKLFF TGTGCCTGCTCATATACAGGGGAAAAACTGTTTTTT
TRBJ2-7 - TRBV4-1 - CASSQGPRSYEQYF TGCGCCAGCAGCCAAGGTCCGAGATCCTACGAGCAGTACTTC
TRBJ2-1 - TRBV5-4 TRBD1 CASSLGDRGPYNEQFF TGTGCCAGCAGCTTGGGGGACAGGGGGCCCTACAATGAGCAGTTCTTC
TRBJ1-5 - TRBV20-1 - CSAKLGQPQHF TGCAGTGCTAAACTGGGTCAGCCCCAGCATTTT
TRBJ1-1 - TRBV10-3 - CAISTGHTEAFF TGTGCCATCAGCACCGGGCACACTGAAGCTTTCTTT
TRBJ2-3 few TRBV5-1 - CASSGRQNTDTQYF TGCGCCAGCAGCGGGAGGCAAAACACAGATACGCAGTATTTT
TRBJ2-3 few TRBV15 - CATSTRDVYTQYF TGTGCCACCAGCACCCGGGACGTCTATACGCAGTATTTT
TRBJ2-5 few TRBV2 - CASAKGQVQETQYF TGTGCCAGCGCAAAAGGGCAGGTCCAAGAGACCCAGTACTTC
TRBJ2-3 - TRBV5-1 - CASSLGGSGTDTQYF TGCGCCAGCAGCTTGGGGGGCAGTGGCACAGATACGCAGTATTTT
TRBJ1-1 - TRBV28 - CASSLPGQNTEAFF TGTGCCAGCAGTTTACCAGGTCAGAACACTGAAGCTTTCTTT
TRBJ1-1 once TRBV6-1 TRBD1 CASKDRGTLTEAFF TGTGCCAGCAAAGACAGGGGAACGCTCACTGAAGCTTTCTTT
TRBJ2-3 - TRBV9 TRBD2 CASSKREGLTDTQYF TGTGCCAGCAGCAAGCGGGAGGGCCTGACAGATACGCAGTATTTT
TRBJ2-7 - TRBV7-2 TRBD2 CASSTQGLAGASVGQYF TGTGCCAGCAGCACCCAGGGACTAGCGGGAGCGTCTGTAGGGCAGTACTTC
TRBJ1-3 - TRBV6-5 TRBD1 CASRTGGGNTIYF TGTGCCAGCAGGACAGGGGGAGGAAACACCATATATTTT
TRBJ1-4 - TRBV6-1 TRBD1 CASAQGGSNEKLFF TGTGCCAGCGCCCAGGGGGGGTCGAATGAAAAACTGTTTTTT
TRBJ1-6 - TRBV6-5 TRBD1 CASTRGQGDSPLHF TGTGCCAGCACACGGGGGCAGGGGGATTCACCCCTCCACTTT
TRBJ1-4 - TRBV18 - CASSLDLGKLFF TGTGCCAGCTCGCTGGATCTCGGAAAACTGTTTTTT
TRBJ2-7 - TRBV5-5 - CASSFYSLPIYEQYF TGTGCCAGCAGCTTTTACAGCCTACCTATCTACGAGCAGTACTTC
TRBJ2-1 - TRBV4-1 TRBD1 CASSQIGTGFSRQFF TGCGCCAGCAGCCAAATCGGGACAGGGTTCTCTAGGCAGTTCTTC
TRBJ2-3 - TRBV21-1 - CASSQGQGSDTQYF TGTGCCAGCAGCCAGGGACAGGGGTCAGATACGCAGTATTTT
TRBJ2-2 - TRBV7-2 - CASSLAAGTGELFF TGTGCCAGCAGCTTAGCCGCCGGGACCGGGGAGCTGTTTTTT
TRBJ2-3 - TRBV6-6 TRBD2 CASSYVSSGGPDTQYF TGTGCCAGCAGTTACGTTTCTAGCGGGGGGCCAGATACGCAGTATTTT
TRBJ1-4 few TRBV29-1 - CSVGPTGSPNEKLFF TGCAGCGTTGGCCCAACAGGGAGCCCTAATGAAAAACTGTTTTTT
TRBJ2-7 - TRBV5-1 - CASSLAFGGVSYEQYF TGCGCCAGCAGCTTGGCCTTCGGGGGTGTCTCCTACGAGCAGTACTTC
TRBJ2-7 - TRBV28 - CASSLPEVPTYEQYF TGTGCCAGCAGTTTACCGGAAGTGCCAACCTACGAGCAGTACTTC
TRBJ2-5 - TRBV28 - CASRIAVRGPETQYF TGTGCCAGCAGAATCGCCGTACGGGGCCCAGAGACCCAGTACTTC
TRBJ2-1 - TRBV4-3 TRBD2 CASSQEAPGGGRVDEQFF TGCGCCAGCAGCCAAGAAGCTCCTGGGGGCGGGAGGGTTGATGAGCAGTTCTTC
TRBJ2-1 - TRBV7-2 - CASSFDRASYNEQFF TGTGCCAGCAGCTTCGACCGGGCCTCCTACAATGAGCAGTTCTTC
TRBJ1-2 - TRBV6-5 TRBD1 CASSYSGQVSRGGYTF TGTGCCAGCAGTTACTCCGGACAGGTGTCCAGAGGCGGCTACACCTTC
TRBJ2-2 - TRBV15 TRBD2 CATSRAYPSAGVTGELFF TGTGCCACCAGCAGAGCCTATCCCTCAGCGGGGGTGACCGGGGAGCTGTTTTTT
TRBJ1-2 - TRBV10-3 - CAISDGRAEVYGYTF TGTGCCATCAGTGATGGGAGGGCGGAGGTCTATGGCTACACCTTC
TRBJ2-5 once TRBV6-7 TRBD1 CAFDRGRGETQYF TGTGCCTTCGACAGGGGGCGAGGTGAGACCCAGTACTTC
TRBJ1-4 few TRBV5-5 TRBD1 CASSPLGQGTNEKLFF TGTGCCAGCAGCCCACTTGGACAGGGCACTAATGAAAAACTGTTTTTT
TRBJ1-5 - TRBV2 - CASSVMAVSNQPQHF TGTGCCAGCAGTGTGATGGCAGTCAGCAATCAGCCCCAGCATTTT
TRBJ2-3 - TRBV7-8 - CASSPGTTSTDTQYF TGTGCCAGCAGCCCCGGGACAACTAGCACAGATACGCAGTATTTT
TRBJ2-2 - TRBV7-3 - CASRSAPNTGELFF TGTGCCAGCAGGTCAGCCCCGAACACCGGGGAGCTGTTTTTT
TRBJ1-1 - TRBV6-6 TRBD1 CASSDRGGKNTEAFF TGTGCCAGCAGTGACAGGGGGGGGAAGAACACTGAAGCTTTCTTT
TRBJ2-5 - TRBV2 TRBD1 CASSEGRDRGRETQYF TGTGCCAGCAGTGAAGGCCGGGACAGGGGGCGGGAGACCCAGTACTTC
TRBJ1-1 - TRBV28 - CASSERRGVRNTEAFF TGTGCCAGCAGCGAACGTAGGGGGGTACGGAACACTGAAGCTTTCTTT
TRBJ1-3 - TRBV19 TRBD1 CASSPDRASGNTIYF TGTGCCAGTAGCCCGGACAGGGCCTCTGGAAACACCATATATTTT